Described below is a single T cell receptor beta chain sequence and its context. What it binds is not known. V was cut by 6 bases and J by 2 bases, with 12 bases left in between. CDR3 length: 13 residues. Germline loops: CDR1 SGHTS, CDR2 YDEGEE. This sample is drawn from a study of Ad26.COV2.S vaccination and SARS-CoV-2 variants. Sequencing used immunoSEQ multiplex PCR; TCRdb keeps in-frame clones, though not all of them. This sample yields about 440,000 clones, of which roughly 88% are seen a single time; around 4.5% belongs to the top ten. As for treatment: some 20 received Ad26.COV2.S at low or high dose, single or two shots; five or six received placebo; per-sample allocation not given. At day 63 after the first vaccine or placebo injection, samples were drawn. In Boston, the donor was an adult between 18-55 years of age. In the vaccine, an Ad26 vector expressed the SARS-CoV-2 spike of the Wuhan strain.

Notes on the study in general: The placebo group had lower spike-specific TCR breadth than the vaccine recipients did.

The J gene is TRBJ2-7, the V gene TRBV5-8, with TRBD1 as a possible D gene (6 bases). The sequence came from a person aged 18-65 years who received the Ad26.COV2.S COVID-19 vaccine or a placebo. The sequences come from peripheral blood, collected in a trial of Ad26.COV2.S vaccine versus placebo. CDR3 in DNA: TGTGCCAGCATGGGGACAAATACCTACGAGCAGTACTTC. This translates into CASMGTNTYEQYF.